This T cell receptor (beta chain) stems from a study of cytomegalovirus exposure and HLA in healthy donors. Overall study results and limits: Later work found most CMV-associated TCR beta chains apparently HLA-restricted. Reports showed the classifier diagnosing cytomegalovirus status with high specificity and sensitivity. Only CMV serostatus was available as immune exposure information.

V gave up 5 bases and J gave up 6 bases; unmatched junction bases: 7. This CDR3 region has 15 residues. Germline CDR1 MNHEY, CDR2 SVGAGI. Both 60 Vbeta primers and 13 Jbeta primers went into the PCR. The assay was immunoSEQ multiplex PCR, and TCRdb's table has in-frame clones only and misses some. The table has under 200,000 clones, roughly 75% seen once; the top ten hold less than 3%. With respect to this clone: Antigen: not known.

The chain is built from TRBV6-5 and TRBJ2-4; 10 bases match TRBD1. Sequencing was done on a sample of PBMCs. This receptor was taken from a female donor in good health and CMV-seronegative. CDR3 in amino acids: CASSPRQGAGNIQYF. The CDR3 DNA sequence: TGTGCCAGCAGTCCCCGACAGGGGGCGGGAAACATTCAGTACTTC.